The sequence of this T cell receptor beta chain was determined in a study of blood T cell repertoires in COVID-19. The germline gives CDR1 SGHNT, CDR2 YYREEE (reference sequence). The CDR3 length is 14 residues. The V end lost 1 base, the J end lost 3 bases, and 10 bases lay between the germline ends. Produced via immunoSEQ multiplex PCR; TCRdb's table is partial and in-frame only. The sample yields 300,000 to 350,000 clones, about 90% seen once. The V gene is TRBV5-4, the J gene TRBJ1-1; D unresolved. Material: peripheral blood. This TCR was recovered from a woman aged 18-35 years who had recovered from COVID-19. For the CDR3, the DNA is TGTGCCAGCAGCTTGCGTGACATGCACACTGAAGCTTTCTTT. It translates to CASSLRDMHTEAFF.